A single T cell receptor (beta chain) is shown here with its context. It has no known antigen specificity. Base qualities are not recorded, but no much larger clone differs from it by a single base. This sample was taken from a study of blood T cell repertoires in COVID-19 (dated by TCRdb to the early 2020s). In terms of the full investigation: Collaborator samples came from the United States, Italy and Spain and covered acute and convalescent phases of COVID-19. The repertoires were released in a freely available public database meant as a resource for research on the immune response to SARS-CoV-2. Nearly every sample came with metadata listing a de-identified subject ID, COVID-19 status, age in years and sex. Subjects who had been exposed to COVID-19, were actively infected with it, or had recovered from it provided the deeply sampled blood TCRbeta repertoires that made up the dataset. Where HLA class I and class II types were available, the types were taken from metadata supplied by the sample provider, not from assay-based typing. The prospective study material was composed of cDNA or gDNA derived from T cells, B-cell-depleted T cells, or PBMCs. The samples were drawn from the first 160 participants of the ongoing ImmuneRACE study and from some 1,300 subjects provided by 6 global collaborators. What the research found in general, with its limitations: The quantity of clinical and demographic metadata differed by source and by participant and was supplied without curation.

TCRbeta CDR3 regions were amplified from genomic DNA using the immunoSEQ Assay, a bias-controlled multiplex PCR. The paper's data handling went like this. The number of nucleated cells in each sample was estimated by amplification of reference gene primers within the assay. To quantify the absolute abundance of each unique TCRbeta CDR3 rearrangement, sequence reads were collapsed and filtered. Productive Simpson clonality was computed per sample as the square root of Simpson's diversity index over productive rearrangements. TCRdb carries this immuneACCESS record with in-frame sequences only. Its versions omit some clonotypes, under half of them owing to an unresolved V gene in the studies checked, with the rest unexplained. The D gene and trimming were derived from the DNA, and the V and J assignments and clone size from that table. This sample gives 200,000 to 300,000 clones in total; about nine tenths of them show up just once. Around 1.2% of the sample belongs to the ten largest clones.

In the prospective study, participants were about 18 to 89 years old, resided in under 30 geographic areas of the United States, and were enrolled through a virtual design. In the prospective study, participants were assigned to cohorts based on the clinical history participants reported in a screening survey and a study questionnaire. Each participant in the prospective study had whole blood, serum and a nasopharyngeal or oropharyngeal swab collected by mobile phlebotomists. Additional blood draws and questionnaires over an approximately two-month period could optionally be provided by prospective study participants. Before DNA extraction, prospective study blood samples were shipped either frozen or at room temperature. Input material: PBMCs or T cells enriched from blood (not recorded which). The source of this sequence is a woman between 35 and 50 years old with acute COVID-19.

CDR3 loop: CAISDRGQPQHF. The sequence in DNA is TGTGCCATCAGTGATAGGGGACAGCCCCAGCATTTT. In this chain, TRBV10-3 is recombined with TRBJ1-5; the best D guess is TRBD1, with 5 bases matching. Cut back by 3 bases and 7 bases, the V and J ends lie 7 bases apart. The CDR3 holds 12 amino acids from the cysteine to the phenylalanine. Just the 36-base CDR3 DNA is kept, in frame starting at base 1. Via the germline V gene, CDR1 is ENHRY and CDR2 SYGVKD.